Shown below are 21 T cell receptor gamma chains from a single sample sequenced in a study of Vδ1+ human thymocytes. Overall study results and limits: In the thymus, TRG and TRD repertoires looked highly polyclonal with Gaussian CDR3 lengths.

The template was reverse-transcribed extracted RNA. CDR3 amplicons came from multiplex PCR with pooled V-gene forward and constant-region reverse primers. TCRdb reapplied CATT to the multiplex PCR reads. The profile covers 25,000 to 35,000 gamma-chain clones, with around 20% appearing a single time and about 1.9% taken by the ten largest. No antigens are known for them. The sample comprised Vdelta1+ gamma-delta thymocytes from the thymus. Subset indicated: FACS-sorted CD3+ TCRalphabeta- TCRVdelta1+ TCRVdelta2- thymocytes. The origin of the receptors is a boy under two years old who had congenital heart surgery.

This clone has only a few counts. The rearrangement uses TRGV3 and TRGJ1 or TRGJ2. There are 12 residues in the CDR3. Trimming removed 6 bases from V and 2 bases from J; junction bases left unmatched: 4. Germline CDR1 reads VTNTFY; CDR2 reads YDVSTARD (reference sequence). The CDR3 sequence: CATWNHYYKKLF. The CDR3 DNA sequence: TGTGCCACCTGGAACCATTATTATAAGAAACTCTTT.

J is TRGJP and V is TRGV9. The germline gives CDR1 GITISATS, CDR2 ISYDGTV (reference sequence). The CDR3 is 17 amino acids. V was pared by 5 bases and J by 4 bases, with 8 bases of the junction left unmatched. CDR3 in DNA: TGTGCCTTGTGGGCTTCCTCTCAAGAGTTGGGCAAAAAAATCAAGGTATTT. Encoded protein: CALWASSQELGKKIKVF.

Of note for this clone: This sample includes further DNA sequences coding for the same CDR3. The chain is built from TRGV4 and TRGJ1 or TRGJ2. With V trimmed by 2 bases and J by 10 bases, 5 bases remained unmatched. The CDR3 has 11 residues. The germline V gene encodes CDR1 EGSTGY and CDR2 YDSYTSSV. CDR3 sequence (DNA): TGTGCCACCTGGGATGTTTTCAAGAAACTCTTT. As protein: CATWDVFKKLF.

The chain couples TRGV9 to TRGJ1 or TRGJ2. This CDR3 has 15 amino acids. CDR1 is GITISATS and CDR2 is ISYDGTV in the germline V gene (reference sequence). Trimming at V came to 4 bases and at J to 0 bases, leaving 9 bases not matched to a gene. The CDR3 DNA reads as TGTGCCTTGTGGGAACCCCTTTCGAATTATTATAAGAAACTCTTT. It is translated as CALWEPLSNYYKKLF.

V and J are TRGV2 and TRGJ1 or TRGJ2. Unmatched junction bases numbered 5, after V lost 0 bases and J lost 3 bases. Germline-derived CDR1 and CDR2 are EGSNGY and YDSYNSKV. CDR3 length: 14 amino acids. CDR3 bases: TGTGCCACCTGGGACGGGTGGCCTTATTATAAGAAACTCTTT. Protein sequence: CATWDGWPYYKKLF.

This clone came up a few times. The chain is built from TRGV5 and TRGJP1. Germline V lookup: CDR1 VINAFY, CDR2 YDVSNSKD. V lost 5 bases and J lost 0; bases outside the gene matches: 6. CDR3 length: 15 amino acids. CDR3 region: CATWALNTTGWFKIF. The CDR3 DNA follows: TGTGCCACCTGGGCCCTTAATACCACTGGTTGGTTCAAGATATTT.

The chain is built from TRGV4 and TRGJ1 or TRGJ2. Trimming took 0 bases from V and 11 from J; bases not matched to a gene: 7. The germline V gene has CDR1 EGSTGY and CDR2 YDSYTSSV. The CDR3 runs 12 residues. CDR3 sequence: CATWDGIHEKLF. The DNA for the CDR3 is TGTGCCACCTGGGATGGGATCCATGAGAAACTCTTT.

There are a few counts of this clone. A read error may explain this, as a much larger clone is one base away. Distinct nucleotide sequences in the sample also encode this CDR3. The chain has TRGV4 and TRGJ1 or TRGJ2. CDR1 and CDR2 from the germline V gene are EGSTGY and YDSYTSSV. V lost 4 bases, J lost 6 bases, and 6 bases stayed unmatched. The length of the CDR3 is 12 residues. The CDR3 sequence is CATWDGSYKKLF. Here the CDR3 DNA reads TGTGCCACCTGGGACGGGTCTTATAAGAAACTCTTT.

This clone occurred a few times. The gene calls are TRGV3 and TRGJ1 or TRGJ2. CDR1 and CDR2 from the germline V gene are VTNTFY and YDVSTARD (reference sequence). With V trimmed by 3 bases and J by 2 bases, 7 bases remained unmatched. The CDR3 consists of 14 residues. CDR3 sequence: CATWDSAYYYKKLF. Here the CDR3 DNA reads TGTGCCACCTGGGACTCAGCATATTATTATAAGAAACTCTTT.

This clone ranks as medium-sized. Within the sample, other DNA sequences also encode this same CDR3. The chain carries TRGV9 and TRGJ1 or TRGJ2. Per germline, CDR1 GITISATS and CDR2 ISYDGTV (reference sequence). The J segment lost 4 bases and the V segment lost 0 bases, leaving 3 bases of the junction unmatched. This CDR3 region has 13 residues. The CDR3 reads CALWEVGYYKKLF. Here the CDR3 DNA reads TGTGCCTTGTGGGAGGTGGGGTATTATAAGAAACTCTTT.

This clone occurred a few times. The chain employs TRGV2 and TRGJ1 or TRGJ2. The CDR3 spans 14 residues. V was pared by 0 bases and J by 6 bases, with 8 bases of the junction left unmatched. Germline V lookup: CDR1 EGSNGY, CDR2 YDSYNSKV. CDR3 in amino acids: CATWDGPVCYKKLF. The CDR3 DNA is TGTGCCACCTGGGACGGGCCAGTTTGTTATAAGAAACTCTTT.

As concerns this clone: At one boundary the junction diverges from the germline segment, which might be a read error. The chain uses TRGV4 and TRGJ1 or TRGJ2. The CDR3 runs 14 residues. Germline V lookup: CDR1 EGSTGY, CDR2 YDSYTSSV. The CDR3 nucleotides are TGTGCCACCTGGGATGGTCCCCCTTATTATAAGAATCTCTTT. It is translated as CATWDGPPYYKNLF.

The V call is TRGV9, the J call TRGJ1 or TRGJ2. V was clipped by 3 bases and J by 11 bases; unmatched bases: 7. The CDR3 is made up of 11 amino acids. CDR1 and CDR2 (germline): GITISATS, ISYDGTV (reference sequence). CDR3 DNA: TGTGCCTTGTGGGAGCCCCCGGAGAAACTCTTT. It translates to CALWEPPEKLF.

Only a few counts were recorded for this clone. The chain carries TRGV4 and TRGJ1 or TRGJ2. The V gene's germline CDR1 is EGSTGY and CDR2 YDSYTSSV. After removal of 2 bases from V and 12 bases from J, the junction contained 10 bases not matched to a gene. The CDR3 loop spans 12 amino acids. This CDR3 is CATWDEWSRKLF. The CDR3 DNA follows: TGTGCCACCTGGGATGAGTGGAGTAGGAAACTCTTT.

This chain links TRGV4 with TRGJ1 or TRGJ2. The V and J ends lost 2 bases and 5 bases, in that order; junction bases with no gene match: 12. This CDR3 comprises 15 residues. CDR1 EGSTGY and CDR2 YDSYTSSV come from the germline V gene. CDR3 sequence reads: CATWDEPGLDYKKLF. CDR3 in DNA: TGTGCCACCTGGGATGAACCGGGGTTGGATTATAAGAAACTCTTT.

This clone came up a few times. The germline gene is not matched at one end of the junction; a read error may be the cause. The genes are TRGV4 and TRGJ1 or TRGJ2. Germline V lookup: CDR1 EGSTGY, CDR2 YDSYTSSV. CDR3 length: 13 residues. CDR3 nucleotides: TGTGCCACCCGGGACGGGCGGCATTATAAGAAACTCTTT. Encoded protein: CATRDGRHYKKLF.

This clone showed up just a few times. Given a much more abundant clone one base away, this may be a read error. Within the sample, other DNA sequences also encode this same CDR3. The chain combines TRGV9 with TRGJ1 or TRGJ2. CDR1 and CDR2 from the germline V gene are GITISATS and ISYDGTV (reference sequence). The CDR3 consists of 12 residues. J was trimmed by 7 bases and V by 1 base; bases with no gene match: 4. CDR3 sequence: CALWEVRYKKLF. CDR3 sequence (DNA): TGTGCCTTGTGGGAGGTCCGCTATAAGAAACTCTTT.

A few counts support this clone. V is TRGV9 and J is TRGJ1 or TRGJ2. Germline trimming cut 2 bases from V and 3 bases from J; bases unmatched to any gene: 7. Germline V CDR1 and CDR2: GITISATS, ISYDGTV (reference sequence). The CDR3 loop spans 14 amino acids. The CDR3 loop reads CALWEAELYYKKLF. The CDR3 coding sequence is TGTGCCTTGTGGGAGGCTGAACTTTATTATAAGAAACTCTTT.

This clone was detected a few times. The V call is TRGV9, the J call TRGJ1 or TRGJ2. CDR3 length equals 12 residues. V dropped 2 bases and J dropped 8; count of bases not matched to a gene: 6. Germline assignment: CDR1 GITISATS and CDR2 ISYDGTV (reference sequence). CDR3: CALWEAENKKLF. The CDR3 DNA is TGTGCCTTGTGGGAGGCCGAAAATAAGAAACTCTTT.

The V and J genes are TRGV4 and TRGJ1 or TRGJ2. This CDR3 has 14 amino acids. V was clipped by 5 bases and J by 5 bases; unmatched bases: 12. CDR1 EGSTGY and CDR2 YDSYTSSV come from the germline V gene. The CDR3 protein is CATWVRRGNYKKLF. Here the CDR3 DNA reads TGTGCCACCTGGGTACGGAGGGGGAATTATAAGAAACTCTTT.

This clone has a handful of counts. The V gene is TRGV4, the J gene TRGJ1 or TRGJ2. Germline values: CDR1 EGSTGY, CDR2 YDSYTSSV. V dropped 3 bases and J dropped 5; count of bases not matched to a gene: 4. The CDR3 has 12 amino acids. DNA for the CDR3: TGTGCCACCTGGGATTGTAATTATAAGAAACTCTTT. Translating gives CATWDCNYKKLF.